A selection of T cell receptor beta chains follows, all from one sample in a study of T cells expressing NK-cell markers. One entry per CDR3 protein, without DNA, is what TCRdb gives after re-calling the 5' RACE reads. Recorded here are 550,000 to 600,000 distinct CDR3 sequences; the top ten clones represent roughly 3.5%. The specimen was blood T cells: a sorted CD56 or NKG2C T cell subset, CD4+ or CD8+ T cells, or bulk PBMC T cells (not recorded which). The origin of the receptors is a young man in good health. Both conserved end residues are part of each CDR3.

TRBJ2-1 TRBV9 CASSPSLAGVGNEQFF
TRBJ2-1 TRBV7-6 CASSLRASHNGGSYNEQFF
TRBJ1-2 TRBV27 CASSLSFTAGVGYTF
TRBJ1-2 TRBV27 CASSLGQGNYYGYTF
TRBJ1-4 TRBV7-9 CASSLVGVHGEKLFF
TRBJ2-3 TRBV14 CASSKGTSGTRWNTDTQYF
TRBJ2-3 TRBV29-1 CSAGSLLRASTDTQYF
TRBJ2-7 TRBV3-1 CASSLRERGSNEQYF
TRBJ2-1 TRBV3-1 CASSHRRTSGRAYNEQFF
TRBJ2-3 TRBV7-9 CASSSGLAEQDTQYF
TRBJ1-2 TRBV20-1 CSARVRSTGASGYTF
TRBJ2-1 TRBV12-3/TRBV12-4 CASSTTGEGVNEQFF
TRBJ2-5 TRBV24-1 CATSDFDPGTQYF
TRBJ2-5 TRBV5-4 CASSFPGGSETQYF
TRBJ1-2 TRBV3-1 CASSQEGQPVYGYTF
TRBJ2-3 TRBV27 CASRPGLYTDTQYF
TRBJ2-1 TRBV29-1 CSVEAALDNEQFF
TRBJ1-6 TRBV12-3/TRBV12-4 CASRQGTDSPLHF
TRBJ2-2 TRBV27 CASSFTLRQGQDTGELFF
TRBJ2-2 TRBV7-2 CASSSPSGTANTGELFF
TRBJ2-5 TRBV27 CASSITGIGTQYF
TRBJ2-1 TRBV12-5 CASGAGQGYEQFF
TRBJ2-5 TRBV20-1 CSAKRPGTGETQYF
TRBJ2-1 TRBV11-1 CASRASGRFGNEQFF
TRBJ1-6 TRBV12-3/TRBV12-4 CASNSGRYNSPLHF
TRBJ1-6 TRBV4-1 CASSQATAGGGWPLHF
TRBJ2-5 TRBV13 CASSTWRVQGRTQYF
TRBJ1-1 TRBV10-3 CAISDHAGLNTEAFF
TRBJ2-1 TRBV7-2 CASSRGLDNEQFF
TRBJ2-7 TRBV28 CASSSEKAYPNYEQYF
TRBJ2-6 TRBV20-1 CSAQSGSSGANVLTF
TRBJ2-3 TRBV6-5 CASSYGVGAGGPDTQYF
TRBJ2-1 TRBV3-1 CASSQDALSSTRPYNEQFF
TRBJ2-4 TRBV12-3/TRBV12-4 CASSPRGATKNIQYF
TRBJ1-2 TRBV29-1 CSASPTIDSKGYTF
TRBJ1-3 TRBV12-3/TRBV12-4 CASSFAQGSHTIYF
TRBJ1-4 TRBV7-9 CASSPGTGHEKLFF
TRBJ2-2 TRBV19 CASKGRPLAENTGELFF
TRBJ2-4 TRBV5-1 CASSLKSGDKAKNIQYF
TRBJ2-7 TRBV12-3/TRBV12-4 CASSPLGLAGVRVEQYF
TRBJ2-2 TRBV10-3 CAISESKLAGPNTGELFF
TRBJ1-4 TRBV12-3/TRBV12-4 CASSWDREGEKLFF
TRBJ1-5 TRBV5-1 CASSLDSNYQPQHF
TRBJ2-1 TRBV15 CATSRDPGLAGVQFF
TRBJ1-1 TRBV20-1 CSARGTGPSMNTEAFF
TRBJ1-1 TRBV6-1 CASSEGQGKNTEAFF
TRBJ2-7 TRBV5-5 CASLRDISGEQYF
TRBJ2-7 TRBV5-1 CASQLGVREASYEQYF
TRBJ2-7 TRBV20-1 CSASPRLAGAYEQYF
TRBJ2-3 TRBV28 CASSLPLAGGTDTQYF
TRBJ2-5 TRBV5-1 CASSTDRGDKYF
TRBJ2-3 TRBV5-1 CASSGDGGDTQYF
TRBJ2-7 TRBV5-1 CASSHPSGSYEQYF
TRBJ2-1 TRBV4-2 CASSQDLAFNEQFF
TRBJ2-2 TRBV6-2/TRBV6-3 CASSGQGVGELFF